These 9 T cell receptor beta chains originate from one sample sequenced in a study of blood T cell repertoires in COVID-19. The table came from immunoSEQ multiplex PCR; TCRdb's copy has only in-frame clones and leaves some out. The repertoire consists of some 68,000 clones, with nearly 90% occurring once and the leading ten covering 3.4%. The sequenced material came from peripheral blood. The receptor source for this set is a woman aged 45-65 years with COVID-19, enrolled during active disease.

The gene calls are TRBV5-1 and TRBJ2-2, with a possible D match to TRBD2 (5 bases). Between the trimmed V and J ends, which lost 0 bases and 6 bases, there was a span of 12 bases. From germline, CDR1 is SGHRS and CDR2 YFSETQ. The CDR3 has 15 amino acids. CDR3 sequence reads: CASSLVEERAGELFF. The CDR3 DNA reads TGCGCCAGCAGCTTGGTGGAGGAAAGGGCCGGGGAGCTGTTTTTT.

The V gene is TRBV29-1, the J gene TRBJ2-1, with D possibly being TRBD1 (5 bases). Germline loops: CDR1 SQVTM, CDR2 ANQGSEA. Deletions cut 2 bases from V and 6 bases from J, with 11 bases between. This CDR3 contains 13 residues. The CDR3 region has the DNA TGCAGCGTTGAACAGGGCAATTCCAATGAGCAGTTCTTC. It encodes CSVEQGNSNEQFF.

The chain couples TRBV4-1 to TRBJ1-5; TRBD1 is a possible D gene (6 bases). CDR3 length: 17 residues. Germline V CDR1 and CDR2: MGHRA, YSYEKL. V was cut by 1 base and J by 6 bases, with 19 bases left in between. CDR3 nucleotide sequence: TGCGCCAGCAGCCAAGGGCTTCTTGGGGGCACAGGTCAGCCCCAGCATTTT. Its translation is CASSQGLLGGTGQPQHF.

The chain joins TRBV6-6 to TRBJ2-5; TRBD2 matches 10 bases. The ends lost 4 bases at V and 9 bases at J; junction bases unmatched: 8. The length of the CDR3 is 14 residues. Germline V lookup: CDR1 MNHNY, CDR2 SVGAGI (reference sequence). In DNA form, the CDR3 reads TGTGCCAGCAGTTTCATAGCGGGAGGCCCTTCCCAGTACTTC. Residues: CASSFIAGGPSQYF.

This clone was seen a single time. CDR3 DNA sequence: TGTGCCAGCAGTGAAGTGAAGGGGACAGGGATTTCACCCCTCCACTTT. Encoded protein: CASSEVKGTGISPLHF. This chain joins TRBV6-1 and TRBJ1-6; 9 bases align to TRBD1. Germline V gives CDR1 MNHNS, CDR2 SASEGT. The V and J ends lost 1 base and 9 bases, in that order; junction bases with no gene match: 7. The CDR3 extends over 16 amino acids.

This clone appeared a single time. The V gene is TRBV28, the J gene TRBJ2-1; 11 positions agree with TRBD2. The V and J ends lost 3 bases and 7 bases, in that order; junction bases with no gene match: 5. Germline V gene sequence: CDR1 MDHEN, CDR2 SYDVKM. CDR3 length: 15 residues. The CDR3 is CASSFLAGGLNEQFF. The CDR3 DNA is TGTGCCAGCAGTTTTTTAGCGGGAGGGCTGAATGAGCAGTTCTTC. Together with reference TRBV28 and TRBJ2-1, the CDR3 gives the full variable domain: DVKVTQSSRYLVKRTGEKVFLECVQDMDHENMFWYRQDPGLGLRLIYFSYDVKMKEKGDIPEGYSVSREKKERFSLILESASTNQTSMYLCASSFLAGGLNEQFFGPGTRLTVL.

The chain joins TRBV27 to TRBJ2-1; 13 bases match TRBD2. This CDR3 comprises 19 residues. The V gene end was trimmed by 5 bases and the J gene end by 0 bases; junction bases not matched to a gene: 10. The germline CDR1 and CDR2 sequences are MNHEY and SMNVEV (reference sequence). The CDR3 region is CASSHGLAGVDGSYNEQFF. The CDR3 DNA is TGTGCCAGCAGTCATGGACTAGCGGGAGTTGATGGCTCCTACAATGAGCAGTTCTTC.

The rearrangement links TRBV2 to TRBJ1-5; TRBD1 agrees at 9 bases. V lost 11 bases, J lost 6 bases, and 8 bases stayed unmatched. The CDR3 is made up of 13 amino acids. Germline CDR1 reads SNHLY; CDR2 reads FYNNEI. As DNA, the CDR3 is TGTGCCGGAAATACAGGGGGCGGTCAGCCCCAGCATTTT. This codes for CAGNTGGGQPQHF. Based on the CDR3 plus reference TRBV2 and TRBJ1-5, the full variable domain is EPEVTQTPSHQVTQMGQEVILRCVPISNHLYFYWYRQILGQKVEFLVSFYNNEISEKSEIFDDQFSVERPDGSNFTLKIRSTKLEDSAMYFCAGNTGGGQPQHFGDGTRLSIL.

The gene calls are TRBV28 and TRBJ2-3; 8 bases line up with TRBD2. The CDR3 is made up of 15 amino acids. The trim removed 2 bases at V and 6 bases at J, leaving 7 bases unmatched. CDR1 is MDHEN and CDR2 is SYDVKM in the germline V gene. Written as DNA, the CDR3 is TGTGCCAGCAGTTTACTCTCGGGAGGGCAGGATACGCAGTATTTT. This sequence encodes CASSLLSGGQDTQYF.